This TCR beta chain appears in the sequencing data of a study of blood T cell repertoires in COVID-19. The overall study: The United States, Italy and Spain were the sources of the acute and convalescent COVID-19 samples. T cells, B-cell-depleted T cells, or PBMCs provided the cDNA or gDNA that served as material.

Germline-derived CDR1 and CDR2 are MDHEN and SYDVKM. After removal of 7 bases from V and 7 bases from J, the junction contained 16 bases not matched to a gene. The CDR3 length is 15 residues. In the study's own analysis: Reference gene primers were amplified, and this amplification served to estimate nucleated cell counts. TCRdb's copy holds only in-frame clones and misses some; the assay was immunoSEQ multiplex PCR. V, J and clone size are taken as reported in that table, and D and trimming were inferred from the DNA itself. This table has 55,000 to 90,000 clones, around 90% appearing once. Sequenced sample: peripheral blood. The clonotype originates from a human donor with active COVID-19. The donor label of this sample is uncertain. The chain links TRBV28 to TRBJ2-7; 7 bases align to TRBD1. The CDR3 reads CASTQRDRTPGEQYF. CDR3 DNA sequence: TGTGCCAGCACCCAACGGGACAGAACCCCTGGTGAGCAGTACTTC.